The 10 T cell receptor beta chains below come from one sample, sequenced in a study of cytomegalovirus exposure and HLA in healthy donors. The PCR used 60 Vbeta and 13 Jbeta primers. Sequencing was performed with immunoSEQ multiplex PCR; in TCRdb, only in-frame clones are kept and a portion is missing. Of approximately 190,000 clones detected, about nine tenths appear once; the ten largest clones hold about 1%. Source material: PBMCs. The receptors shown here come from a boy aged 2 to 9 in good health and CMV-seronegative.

The CDR3 loop is CASSQDESRDGYEQYF. CDR3 DNA: TGTGCCAGCAGCCAAGATGAATCCAGGGATGGGTACGAGCAGTACTTC. This rearrangement joins TRBV14 to TRBJ2-7; D possibly corresponds to TRBD1 (5 bases). Germline CDR1 and CDR2: SGHDN and FVKESK. The CDR3 contains 16 residues. V dropped 0 bases and J dropped 4 bases, with 16 bases sitting between them.

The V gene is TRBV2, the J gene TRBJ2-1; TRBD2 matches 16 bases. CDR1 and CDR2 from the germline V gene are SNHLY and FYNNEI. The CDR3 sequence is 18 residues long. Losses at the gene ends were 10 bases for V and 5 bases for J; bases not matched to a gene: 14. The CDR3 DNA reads TGTGCCATCCCGGGACTAGCGGGGGGGCCCGGGGGGGACAATGAGCAGTTCTTC. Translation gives CAIPGLAGGPGGDNEQFF.

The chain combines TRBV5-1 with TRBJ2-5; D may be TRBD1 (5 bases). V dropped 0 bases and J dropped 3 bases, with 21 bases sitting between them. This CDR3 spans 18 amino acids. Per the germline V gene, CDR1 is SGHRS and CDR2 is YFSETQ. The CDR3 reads CASSLAGSQGGWKETQYF. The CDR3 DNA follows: TGCGCCAGCAGCTTGGCCGGTTCTCAGGGTGGGTGGAAAGAGACCCAGTACTTC. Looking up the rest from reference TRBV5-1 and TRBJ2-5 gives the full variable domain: KAGVTQTPRYLIKTRGQQVTLSCSPISGHRSVSWYQQTPGQGLQFLFEYFSETQRNKGNFPGRFSGRQFSNSRSEMNVSTLELGDSALYLCASSLAGSQGGWKETQYFGPGTRLLVL.

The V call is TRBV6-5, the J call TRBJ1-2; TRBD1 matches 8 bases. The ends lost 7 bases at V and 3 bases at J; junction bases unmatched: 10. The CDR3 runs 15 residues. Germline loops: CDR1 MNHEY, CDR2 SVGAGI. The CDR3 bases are TGTGCCAGCACCTATAGACAGGGGCGGGACTATGGCTACACCTTC. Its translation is CASTYRQGRDYGYTF.

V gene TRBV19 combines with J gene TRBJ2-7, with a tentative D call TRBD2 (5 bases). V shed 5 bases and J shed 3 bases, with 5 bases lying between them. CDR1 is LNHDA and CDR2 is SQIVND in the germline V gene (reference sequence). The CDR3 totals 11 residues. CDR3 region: CASSEGYEQYF. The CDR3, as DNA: TGTGCCAGTAGTGAGGGCTACGAGCAGTACTTC.

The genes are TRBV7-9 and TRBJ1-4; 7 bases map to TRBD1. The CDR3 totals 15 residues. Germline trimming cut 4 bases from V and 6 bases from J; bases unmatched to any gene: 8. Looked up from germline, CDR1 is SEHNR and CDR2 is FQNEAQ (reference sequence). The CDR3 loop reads CASSSGQALYEKLFF. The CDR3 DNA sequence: TGTGCCAGCAGCTCAGGACAGGCCCTATATGAAAAACTGTTTTTT.

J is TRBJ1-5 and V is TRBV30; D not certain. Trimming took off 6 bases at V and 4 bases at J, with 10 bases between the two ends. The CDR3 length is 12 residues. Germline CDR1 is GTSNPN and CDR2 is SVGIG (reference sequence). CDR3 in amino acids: CACNRGNQPQHF. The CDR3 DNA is TGTGCCTGTAACAGAGGGAATCAGCCCCAGCATTTT.

As DNA, the CDR3 is TGCAGTGCTAGAGGACAGGATGAAGCTTTCTTT. Translating gives CSARGQDEAFF. This chain links TRBV20-1 with TRBJ1-1; TRBD1 might be the D (6 bases). Germline V CDR1 and CDR2: DFQATT, SNEGSKA (reference sequence). This CDR3 region has 11 residues. Trimming removed 1 base at V and 7 bases at J, with 7 bases between.

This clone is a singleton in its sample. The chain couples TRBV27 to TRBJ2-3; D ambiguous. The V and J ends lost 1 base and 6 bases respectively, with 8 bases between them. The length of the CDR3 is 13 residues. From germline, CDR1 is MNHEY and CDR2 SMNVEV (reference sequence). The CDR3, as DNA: TGTGCCAGCAGTTTATTTCGGTACGATACGCAGTATTTT. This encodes CASSLFRYDTQYF.

The chain's CDR3 is CASSLEATYEQYF. CDR3 nucleotide sequence: TGTGCCAGCAGTTTGGAGGCCACCTACGAGCAGTACTTC. The chain carries TRBV27 and TRBJ2-7, with D possibly being TRBD2 (5 bases). Germline V gene data show CDR1 as MNHEY and CDR2 as SMNVEV (reference sequence). The CDR3 covers 13 residues. Deletions cut 3 bases from V and 2 bases from J, with 8 bases between.